Shown below are 4 T cell receptor beta chains from a single sample sequenced in a study of cytomegalovirus exposure and HLA in healthy donors. PCR amplification relied on 60 Vbeta primers (plus 13 Jbeta primers). Sequenced by immunoSEQ multiplex PCR; TCRdb stores in-frame clones only, minus some. The sample spans 130,000 or so clones; the ten largest clones claim around 1.5%. Sequenced material: PBMCs. The receptor source for this set is a woman in her thirties or forties in good health and CMV-seronegative.

The chain recombines TRBV6-5 with TRBJ2-1, with 11 bases that match TRBD2. Trimming took 6 bases from V and 7 from J; bases not matched to a gene: 8. CDR1 MNHEY and CDR2 SVGAGI come from the germline V gene. CDR3 length: 15 residues. CDR3 sequence reads: CASSRSSGGRNEQFF. The CDR3 DNA is TGTGCCAGCAGCCGATCTAGCGGGGGGCGAAATGAGCAGTTCTTC.

This chain connects TRBV7-8 to TRBJ1-3, with a possible D match to TRBD1 (6 bases). CDR3 length: 17 amino acids. Germline lookup yields CDR1 SGHVS and CDR2 FQNEAQ. Trimming cost V 3 bases and J 0 bases, with 15 bases left between them. CDR3 sequence: CASSFTVDRSSGNTIYF. The CDR3 bases are TGTGCCAGCAGCTTCACGGTGGACAGAAGCTCTGGAAACACCATATATTTT.

J is TRBJ2-6 and V is TRBV5-1; D might be TRBD1 (5 bases). The length of the CDR3 is 17 residues. Germline V gene sequence: CDR1 SGHRS, CDR2 YFSETQ. V was pared by 2 bases and J by 0 bases, with 12 bases between. For the CDR3, the DNA is TGCGCCAGCAGCTTCCCGGACATCTCCTCTGGGGCCAACGTCCTGACTTTC. Protein sequence: CASSFPDISSGANVLTF.

This sequence joins TRBV7-2 and TRBJ1-6; 7 bases line up with TRBD1. CDR1 is SGHTA and CDR2 is FQGNSA in the germline V gene. There are 15 residues in the CDR3. After removal of 6 bases from V and 8 bases from J, the junction contained 10 bases not matched to a gene. The CDR3 sequence: CASRDDRDRHSPLHF. CDR3 nucleotides: TGTGCCAGCAGGGATGACAGGGATAGACATTCACCCCTCCACTTT. Filled out from reference TRBV7-2 and TRBJ1-6, the complete variable domain reads GAGVSQSPSNKVTEKGKDVELRCDPISGHTALYWYRQSLGQGLEFLIYFQGNSAPDKSGLPSDRFSAERTGGSVSTLTIQRTQQEDSAVYLCASRDDRDRHSPLHFGNGTRLTVT.